This T cell receptor beta chain was observed in a study of cytomegalovirus exposure and HLA in healthy donors. Findings of the study overall: CMV serostatus alone was available as immune exposure information.

Amplification used 60 Vbeta primers and 13 Jbeta primers. Clones were sequenced by immunoSEQ multiplex PCR, and TCRdb holds only the in-frame ones, with some missing. The sample shows 100,000 or so clones, about 83% of them seen only once. This clone is a singleton in its sample. The antigen is undetermined. CDR1 and CDR2 (germline): SGHRS, YFSETQ. V gave up 0 bases and J gave up 0 bases; unmatched junction bases: 13. CDR3 length: 19 residues. The V call is TRBV5-1, the J call TRBJ2-5; 8 bases agree with TRBD2. This clonotype was obtained from a female donor in good health and CMV-seronegative. The specimen sequenced was PBMCs. CDR3 in DNA: TGCGCCAGCAGCTTGGATGGGTGGGCGGGGGGCCAAAACCAAGAGACCCAGTACTTC. Translation gives CASSLDGWAGGQNQETQYF.